Listed here are 3 T cell receptor beta chains from one sample, sequenced in a study of cytomegalovirus exposure and HLA in healthy donors. Amplification used 60 Vbeta primers and 13 Jbeta primers. TCRdb's copy holds only in-frame clones and misses some; the assay was immunoSEQ multiplex PCR. The data hold more than 150,000 clones, with approximately 85% observed a single time. Specimen: PBMCs. These receptors originate from a man aged 18 to 35 in good health and CMV-seropositive.

The rearrangement uses TRBV10-3 and TRBJ1-2; no reliable D call. Per the germline V gene, CDR1 is ENHRY and CDR2 is SYGVKD. Trimming stripped 9 bases from V and 7 bases from J, with 15 bases between. The CDR3 sequence is 12 residues long. This CDR3 is CAIAGPLSGYTF. The CDR3 nucleotides read TGTGCCATTGCGGGCCCACTATCTGGCTACACCTTC.

This rearrangement joins TRBV5-1 to TRBJ2-5, with a weak D call TRBD1 (6 bases). The V end was cut by 9 bases, the J end by 5 bases, with 23 bases between. The CDR3 sequence is 15 residues long. Germline lookup yields CDR1 SGHRS and CDR2 YFSETQ. Here the CDR3 reads CATTRSGATGETQYF. DNA of the CDR3: TGCGCCACCACCCGCTCAGGGGCAACCGGGGAGACCCAGTACTTC. Full variable domain (outside the CDR3, taken from reference TRBV5-1 and TRBJ2-5): KAGVTQTPRYLIKTRGQQVTLSCSPISGHRSVSWYQQTPGQGLQFLFEYFSETQRNKGNFPGRFSGRQFSNSRSEMNVSTLELGDSALYLCATTRSGATGETQYFGPGTRLLVL.

CDR3 loop: CASVPGQFGGGTEAFF. The CDR3 nucleotides read TGTGCTAGTGTCCCGGGACAGTTCGGGGGTGGCACTGAAGCTTTCTTT. The chain employs TRBV12-5 and TRBJ1-1, with TRBD1 matching over 7 bases. With V trimmed by 7 bases and J by 4 bases, 15 bases remained unmatched. The CDR3 extends over 16 amino acids. Germline CDR1 reads LGHNT; CDR2 reads FRNRAP.